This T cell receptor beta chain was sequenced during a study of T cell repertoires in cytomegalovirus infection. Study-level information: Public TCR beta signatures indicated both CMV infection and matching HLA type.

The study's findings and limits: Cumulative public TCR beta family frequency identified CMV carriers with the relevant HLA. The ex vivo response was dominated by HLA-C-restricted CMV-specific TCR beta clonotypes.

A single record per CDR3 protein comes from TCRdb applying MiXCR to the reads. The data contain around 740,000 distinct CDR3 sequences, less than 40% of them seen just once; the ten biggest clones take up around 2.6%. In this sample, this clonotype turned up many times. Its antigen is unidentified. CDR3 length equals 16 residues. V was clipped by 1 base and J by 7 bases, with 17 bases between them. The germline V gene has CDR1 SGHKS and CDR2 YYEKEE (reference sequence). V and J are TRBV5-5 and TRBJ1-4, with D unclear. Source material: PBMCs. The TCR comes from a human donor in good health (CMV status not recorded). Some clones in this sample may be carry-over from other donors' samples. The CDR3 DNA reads TGTGCCAGCAGCTTGTCCGGGCCATCGGAGGGTGAAAAACTGTTTTTT. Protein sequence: CASSLSGPSEGEKLFF.